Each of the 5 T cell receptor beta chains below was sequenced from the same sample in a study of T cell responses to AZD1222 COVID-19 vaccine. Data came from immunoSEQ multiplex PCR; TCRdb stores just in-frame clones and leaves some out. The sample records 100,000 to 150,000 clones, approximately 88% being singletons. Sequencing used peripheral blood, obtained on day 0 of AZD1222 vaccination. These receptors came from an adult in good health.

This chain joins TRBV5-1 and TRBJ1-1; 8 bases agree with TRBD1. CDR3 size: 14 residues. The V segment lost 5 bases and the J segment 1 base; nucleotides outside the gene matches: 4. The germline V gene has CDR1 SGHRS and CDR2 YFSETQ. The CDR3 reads CASRVGQENTEAFF. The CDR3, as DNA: TGCGCCAGCAGAGTGGGACAGGAGAACACTGAAGCTTTCTTT. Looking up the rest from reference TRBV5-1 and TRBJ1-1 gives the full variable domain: KAGVTQTPRYLIKTRGQQVTLSCSPISGHRSVSWYQQTPGQGLQFLFEYFSETQRNKGNFPGRFSGRQFSNSRSEMNVSTLELGDSALYLCASRVGQENTEAFFGQGTRLTVV.

The CDR3 DNA sequence: TGTGCCACCAGCAGAGATGGCCCAGACGAGCAGTACTTC. The encoded protein is CATSRDGPDEQYF. J is TRBJ2-7 and V is TRBV15; no definite D call. Per germline, CDR1 LNHNV and CDR2 YYDKDF (reference sequence). The CDR3 runs 13 residues. V was clipped by 0 bases and J by 5 bases, with 8 bases between them.

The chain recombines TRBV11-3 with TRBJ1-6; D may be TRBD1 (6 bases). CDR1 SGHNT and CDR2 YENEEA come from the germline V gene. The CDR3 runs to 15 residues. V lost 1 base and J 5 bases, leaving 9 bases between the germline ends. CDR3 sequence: CASSLAQGHNSPLHF. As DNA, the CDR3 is TGTGCCAGCAGCTTAGCACAGGGCCATAATTCACCCCTCCACTTT.

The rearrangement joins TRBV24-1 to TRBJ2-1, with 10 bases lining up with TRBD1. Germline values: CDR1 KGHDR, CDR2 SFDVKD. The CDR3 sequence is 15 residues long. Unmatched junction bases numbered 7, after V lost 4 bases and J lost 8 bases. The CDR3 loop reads CATSEQRTGGDEQFF. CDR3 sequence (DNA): TGTGCCACCAGTGAGCAAAGGACAGGGGGGGATGAGCAGTTCTTC.

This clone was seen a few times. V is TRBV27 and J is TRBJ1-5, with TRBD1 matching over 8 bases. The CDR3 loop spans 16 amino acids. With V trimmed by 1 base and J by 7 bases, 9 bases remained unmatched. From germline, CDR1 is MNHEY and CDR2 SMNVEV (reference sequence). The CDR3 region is CASSLFSRGLGQPQHF. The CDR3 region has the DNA TGTGCCAGCAGTTTATTCTCCAGGGGGCTGGGACAGCCCCAGCATTTT.